One sample yielded the 21 T cell receptor beta chains listed below, sequenced in a study of blood T cell repertoires in COVID-19. TCRdb's table, derived via immunoSEQ multiplex PCR, lists solely in-frame clones and lacks some. The table has a few hundred thousand clones, approximately 80% seen once. The specimen sequenced was PBMCs or T cells enriched from blood (not recorded which). All receptors come from a middle-aged woman with acute COVID-19.

The J gene is TRBJ2-7, the V gene TRBV6-5; 8 bases line up with TRBD1. The CDR3 is made up of 15 amino acids. Per the germline V gene, CDR1 is MNHEY and CDR2 is SVGAGI. The V segment lost 5 bases and the J segment 7 bases; nucleotides outside the gene matches: 13. The CDR3: CASSPQPTGAEEQYF. In DNA, the CDR3 is TGTGCCAGCAGTCCCCAACCGACAGGGGCGGAGGAGCAGTACTTC.

This clone has only a few counts. The CDR3 DNA follows: TGCGCCAGCAGTGAGGGGACTAGCGGCTACAATGAGCAGTTCTTC. Protein sequence: CASSEGTSGYNEQFF. J is TRBJ2-1 and V is TRBV10-2, with 11 nucleotides matching TRBD2. V trimming: 2 bases; J trimming: 3 bases; junction bases outside the gene matches: 0. This CDR3 is built from 15 residues. Germline V gene lookup returns CDR1 WSHSY and CDR2 SAAADI.

This sequence joins TRBV7-3 and TRBJ1-2, with D tentatively TRBD1 (5 bases). The germline gives CDR1 SGHTA, CDR2 FQGTGA. V was clipped by 5 bases and J by 5 bases, with 21 bases between them. CDR3 length: 16 amino acids. The CDR3 region is CASSLLAGRVSYGYTF. The DNA of the CDR3 is TGTGCCAGCAGCCTATTAGCAGGGAGGGTAAGTTATGGCTACACCTTC. The full variable domain, in which reference TRBV7-3 and TRBJ1-2 provide the parts outside the CDR3, is GAGVSQTPSNKVTEKGKYVELRCDPISGHTALYWYRQSLGQGPEFLIYFQGTGAADDSGLPNDRFFAVRPEGSVSTLKIQRTERGDSAVYLCASSLLAGRVSYGYTFGSGTRLTVV.

The J gene is TRBJ1-5, the V gene TRBV19; D gene ambiguous. Germline CDR1 reads LNHDA; CDR2 reads SQIVND (reference sequence). This CDR3 has 16 residues. V lost 5 bases to trimming and J lost 3 bases, with 17 bases between them. CDR3 sequence reads: CASSRYSNEFNQPQHF. The CDR3 DNA follows: TGTGCCAGTAGTCGGTACAGCAACGAATTCAATCAGCCCCAGCATTTT.

CDR3 residues: CASSYSENQPQHF. The CDR3 bases are TGTGCCAGCAGTTACTCGGAGAATCAGCCCCAGCATTTT. The rearrangement joins TRBV6-2 or TRBV6-3 to TRBJ1-5; D is ambiguous. Germline V CDR1 and CDR2: MNHEY, SVGEGT. CDR3 length: 13 amino acids. V was trimmed by 0 bases and J by 4 bases, leaving 4 bases between them.

This clone appeared a single time. CDR3 coding DNA: TGTGCCACCAGCAGAGGGACAGGGAACAATCAGCCCCAGCATTTT. Its protein product is CATSRGTGNNQPQHF. This chain joins TRBV15 and TRBJ1-5, with 8 bases identical to TRBD1. CDR3 length: 15 residues. V trimming: 1 base; J trimming: 3 bases; junction bases outside the gene matches: 2. CDR1 is LNHNV, CDR2 YYDKDF, per germline (reference sequence).

V usage is TRBV6-2 or TRBV6-3 and J usage is TRBJ2-4; TRBD1 matches at 9 bases. The V segment lost 6 bases and the J segment 8 bases; nucleotides outside the gene matches: 11. The germline gives CDR1 MNHEY, CDR2 SVGEGT. The CDR3 totals 15 residues. As DNA, the CDR3 is TGTGCCAGCAGCCCACTAGGACAGGGGATGGACATTCAGTACTTC. Translated: CASSPLGQGMDIQYF.

V usage is TRBV19 and J usage is TRBJ1-1; D perhaps matches TRBD1 (6 bases). V lost 2 bases and J 8 bases, leaving 18 bases between the germline ends. This CDR3 spans 15 amino acids. The V gene's germline CDR1 is LNHDA and CDR2 SQIVND (reference sequence). In nucleotides, the CDR3 is TGTGCCAGTAGTATACGCCTGGACAGCCTAGGAGAAGCTTTCTTT. Encoded protein: CASSIRLDSLGEAFF.

This chain links TRBV29-1 with TRBJ2-7, with TRBD2 identical over 9 bases. The germline gives CDR1 SQVTM, CDR2 ANQGSEA. V shed 0 bases and J 5 bases; nucleotides not matched to a gene: 8. The CDR3 has 15 amino acids. The DNA of the CDR3 is TGCAGCGTTGAAGATCCAGCGGGGGGTCAGGACGAGCAGTACTTC. Translated: CSVEDPAGGQDEQYF.

This chain joins TRBV9 and TRBJ1-2, with D uncertain. The CDR3 runs 16 residues. Trimming cost V 1 base and J 5 bases, with 18 bases left between them. The germline V gene encodes CDR1 SGDLS and CDR2 YYNGEE. The CDR3 reads CASSVKRSASRYGYTF. The CDR3, as DNA: TGTGCCAGCAGCGTAAAGAGGTCGGCCTCTAGATATGGCTACACCTTC.

The chain employs TRBV7-3 and TRBJ2-5, with D perhaps matching TRBD2 (7 bases). The CDR3 runs 16 residues. V lost 5 bases and J lost 2, with 18 bases in between. Germline lookup yields CDR1 SGHTA and CDR2 FQGTGA. The chain's CDR3 is CASSLPVGGAQETQYF. In DNA form, the CDR3 reads TGTGCCAGCAGCCTTCCAGTGGGGGGGGCACAAGAGACCCAGTACTTC.

The table lists this clone with a few counts. V usage is TRBV5-1 and J usage is TRBJ2-1; 13 bases fit TRBD2. After removal of 7 bases from V and 4 bases from J, the junction contained 5 bases not matched to a gene. Germline assignment: CDR1 SGHRS and CDR2 YFSETQ. The CDR3 covers 15 residues. The CDR3 sequence: CASRLAGGDYNEQFF. The CDR3 DNA follows: TGCGCCAGCCGACTAGCGGGAGGCGATTACAATGAGCAGTTCTTC.

The chain is built from TRBV19 and TRBJ2-2, with unresolved D. The CDR3 has 18 amino acids. Germline-derived CDR1 and CDR2 are LNHDA and SQIVND (reference sequence). The ends were cut back, 3 bases at V and 1 base at J, with 18 bases in the middle. In nucleotides, the CDR3 is TGTGCCAGTAGTATTTCCCGTAACCCTTCGCGGAACACCGGGGAGCTGTTTTTT. This translates into CASSISRNPSRNTGELFF. The full variable domain, in which reference TRBV19 and TRBJ2-2 provide the parts outside the CDR3, is DGGITQSPKYLFRKEGQNVTLSCEQNLNHDAMYWYRQDPGQGLRLIYYSQIVNDFQKGDIAEGYSVSREKKESFPLTVTSAQKNPTAFYLCASSISRNPSRNTGELFFGEGSRLTVL.

The DNA of the CDR3 is TGTGCCTGGAGTACCGGGACAGAACCCAATCAGCCCCAGCATTTT. Protein product: CAWSTGTEPNQPQHF. The V and J genes are TRBV30 and TRBJ1-5, with TRBD1 matching 7 bases. From germline, CDR1 is GTSNPN and CDR2 SVGIG (reference sequence). The CDR3 runs 15 residues. Trimming at V came to 2 bases and at J to 3 bases, leaving 7 bases not matched to a gene.

The chain recombines TRBV24-1 with TRBJ1-2, with 8 nucleotides matching TRBD1. J gave up 8 bases and V 5 bases, and 3 bases lay outside the gene matches. The CDR3 runs to 12 residues. Germline lookup yields CDR1 KGHDR and CDR2 SFDVKD. The CDR3 DNA reads as TGTGCCACCAGTGCGACAGGGGAAGGCTACACCTTC. Translating it yields CATSATGEGYTF.

This chain joins TRBV6-5 and TRBJ1-3; possibly TRBD1 for D (6 bases). The V end was cut by 7 bases, the J end by 0 bases, with 13 bases between. The CDR3 sequence is 15 residues long. CDR1 is MNHEY and CDR2 is SVGAGI in the germline V gene. CDR3 sequence: CASTVGHGSGNTIYF. DNA for the CDR3: TGTGCCAGCACCGTGGGACACGGCTCTGGAAACACCATATATTTT.

The V call is TRBV14, the J call TRBJ1-5; possibly TRBD1 for D (6 bases). Trimming stripped 3 bases from V and 2 bases from J, with 17 bases between. Germline values: CDR1 SGHDN, CDR2 FVKESK. This CDR3 comprises 17 residues. This chain's CDR3 is CASSHEQGVKGNQPQHF. The CDR3 bases are TGTGCCAGCAGCCACGAACAGGGAGTGAAAGGCAATCAGCCCCAGCATTTT.

The chain combines TRBV13 with TRBJ2-5; D perhaps matches TRBD1 (6 bases). In germline, CDR1 is PRHDT, CDR2 FYEKMQ (reference sequence). The V gene lost 3 bases and the J gene lost 4 bases, with 9 bases spanning the gap. The length of the CDR3 is 13 residues. CDR3 bases: TGTGCCAGCAGCTTCAGGGGTAGAGAGACCCAGTACTTC. It codes for CASSFRGRETQYF.

V gene TRBV9 combines with J gene TRBJ1-6; tentative D call: TRBD1 (6 bases). The V and J ends lost 1 base and 7 bases respectively, with 9 bases between them. CDR3 length equals 14 residues. The germline V gene encodes CDR1 SGDLS and CDR2 YYNGEE. CDR3 loop: CASSVLQGNSPLHF. The DNA for the CDR3 is TGTGCCAGCAGCGTATTGCAGGGGAATTCACCCCTCCACTTT.

In this sample, this clone turned up once. The chain is built from TRBV3-1 (or the pseudogene TRBV3-2) and TRBJ2-7; the match to TRBD1 covers 9 bases. The CDR3 length is 14 residues. J gave up 6 bases and V 5 bases, and 8 bases lay outside the gene matches. Germline V gene sequence: CDR1 LGHDT, CDR2 YNNKEL (reference sequence). CDR3 nucleotide sequence: TGTGCCAGCAGCAACCGGGACAGGGCCGGCGAGCAGTACTTC. This sequence encodes CASSNRDRAGEQYF.

This clone was detected once. The chain carries TRBV19 and TRBJ1-3, with D possibly TRBD1 on 6 matching bases. V gave up 3 bases and J gave up 0 bases, with 9 bases separating them. The CDR3 loop spans 15 amino acids. CDR1 is LNHDA and CDR2 is SQIVND in the germline V gene (reference sequence). The CDR3 region is CASSIDRYSGNTIYF. The CDR3 nucleotides are TGTGCCAGTAGTATTGACAGGTACTCTGGAAACACCATATATTTT.